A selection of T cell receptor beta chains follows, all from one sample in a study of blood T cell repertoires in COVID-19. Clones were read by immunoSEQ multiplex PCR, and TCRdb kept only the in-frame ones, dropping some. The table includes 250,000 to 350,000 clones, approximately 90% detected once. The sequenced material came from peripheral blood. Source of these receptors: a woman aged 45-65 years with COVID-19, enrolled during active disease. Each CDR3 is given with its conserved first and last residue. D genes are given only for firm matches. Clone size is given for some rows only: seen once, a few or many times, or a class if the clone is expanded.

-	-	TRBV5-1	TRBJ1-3	TGCGCCAGCAGCTTGGGGTCAGAAGGAAACACCATATATTTT	CASSLGSEGNTIYF
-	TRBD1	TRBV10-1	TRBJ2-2	TGCGCCAGCAGTGAGACGGGGACAGATAAATCCGGGGAGCTGTTTTTT	CASSETGTDKSGELFF
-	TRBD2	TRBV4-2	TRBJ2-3	TGTGCCAGCAGCCAAGCCTGGGGGACTAGCGGGAGCACAGATACGCAGTATTTT	CASSQAWGTSGSTDTQYF
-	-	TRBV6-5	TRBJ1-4	TGTGCCAGCCGAAAGGCAGGATTTGCTAACGAAAAACTGTTTTTT	CASRKAGFANEKLFF
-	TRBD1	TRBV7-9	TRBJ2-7	TGTGCCAGCAGCCCCACAGGGGGCGAGGGGTACGAGCAGTACTTC	CASSPTGGEGYEQYF
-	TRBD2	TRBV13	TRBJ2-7	TGTGCCAGCAGCTTAGAACTAGCGGGAGACGAGCAGTACTTC	CASSLELAGDEQYF
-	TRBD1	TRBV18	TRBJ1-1	TGTGCCAGCTCACCACCAGGGACAGACAGGAACACTGAAGCTTTCTTT	CASSPPGTDRNTEAFF
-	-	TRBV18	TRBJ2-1	TGTGCCAGCTCACTTAGTTCCAATGAGCAGTTCTTC	CASSLSSNEQFF
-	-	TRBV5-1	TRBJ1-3	TGCGCCAGCAGCTTTGATGGACACTCCTCTGGAAACACCATATATTTT	CASSFDGHSSGNTIYF
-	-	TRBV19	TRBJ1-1	TGTGCCAGTAGTATTTTCGTTGGGGAGGGCATGAACACTGAAGCTTTCTTT	CASSIFVGEGMNTEAFF
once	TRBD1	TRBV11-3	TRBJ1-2	TGTGCCAGCAGCTCGGGGACAGGTGCTCATGGCTACACCTTC	CASSSGTGAHGYTF
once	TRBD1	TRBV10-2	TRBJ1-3	TGCGCCAGCAGAGCCACAGGGGGTCTAGGAAACACCATATATTTT	CASRATGGLGNTIYF
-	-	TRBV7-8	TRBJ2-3	TGTGCCAGCAACCTTGAGAGGGGTTCCTTCCGGACAGATAGCACAGATACGCAGTATTTT	CASNLERGSFRTDSTDTQYF
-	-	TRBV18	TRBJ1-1	TGTGCCAGCTCATCCTTATACACTGAAGCTTTCTTT	CASSSLYTEAFF
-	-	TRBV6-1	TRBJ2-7	TGTGCCAGCAGTGAAGCATTAGCGGGACAGGGATACGAGCAGTACTTC	CASSEALAGQGYEQYF
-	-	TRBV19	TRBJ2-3	TGTGCCAGTAGTATCTCGCAGGGGAGCACAGATACGCAGTATTTT	CASSISQGSTDTQYF
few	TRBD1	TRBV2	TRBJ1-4	TGTGCCAGCACCAGGGACAGGATAGAAAAACTGTTTTTT	CASTRDRIEKLFF
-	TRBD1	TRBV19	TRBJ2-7	TGTGCCAGTAGGAGCGGGACAGGGGGCTTCGACGAGCAGTACTTC	CASRSGTGGFDEQYF
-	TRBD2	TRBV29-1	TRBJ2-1	TGCAGCGTGAGCCCGGGACTAGCGAATGCCAATGAGCAGTTCTTC	CSVSPGLANANEQFF
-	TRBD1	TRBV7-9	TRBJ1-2	TGTGCCAGCAGCTTAGCGCTGTCAGGGGGCCTGGGCGGCTACACCTTC	CASSLALSGGLGGYTF
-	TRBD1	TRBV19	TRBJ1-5	TGTGCCAGTAGTATCGGGACAGCTAGCCTAAATCAGCCCCAGCATTTT	CASSIGTASLNQPQHF
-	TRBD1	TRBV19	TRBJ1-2	TGTGCCAGTAGCACCTTAGAAGGACAGGGGACCTATGGCTACACCTTC	CASSTLEGQGTYGYTF
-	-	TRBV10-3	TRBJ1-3	TGTGCCCACCGGAAGGAGGGCGCTGGAAACACCATATATTTT	CAHRKEGAGNTIYF
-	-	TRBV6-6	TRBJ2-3	TGTGCCAGCAGGCCCTCAGGAGATACGCAGTATTTT	CASRPSGDTQYF
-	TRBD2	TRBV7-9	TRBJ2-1	TGTGCCAGCAGCCTCGGACTAGTCGTTTACAATGAGCAGTTCTTC	CASSLGLVVYNEQFF
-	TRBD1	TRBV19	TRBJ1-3	TGTGCCAGTACCCAGACAGGGGTCCTCGAAAACACCATATATTTT	CASTQTGVLENTIYF
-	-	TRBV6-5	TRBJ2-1	TGTGCCAGCAGTTACCTCGGGGGAGGAAATGAGCAGTTCTTC	CASSYLGGGNEQFF
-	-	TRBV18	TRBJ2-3	TGTGCCAGCTCACCGACCTCAGGGGCCAGACGCACAGATACGCAGTATTTT	CASSPTSGARRTDTQYF
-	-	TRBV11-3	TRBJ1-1	TGTGCCAGCAGCCCCCCGAGGGGGGGGCGTGAGGGCACTGAAGCTTTCTTT	CASSPPRGGREGTEAFF
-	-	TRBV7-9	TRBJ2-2	TGTGCCAGCAGTTCCCAGGGGCCCGTCACCGGGGAGCTGTTTTTT	CASSSQGPVTGELFF
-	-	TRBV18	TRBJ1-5	TGTGCCAGCTCAAAAGTGGGGAGACCTCAAAGCAATCAGCCCCAGCATTTT	CASSKVGRPQSNQPQHF
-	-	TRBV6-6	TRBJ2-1	TGTGCCAGCAGTTACTCGAGCCGCGTGAGCAATGAGCAGTTCTTC	CASSYSSRVSNEQFF
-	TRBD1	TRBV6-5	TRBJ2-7	TGTGCCAGCAACGACAGGGGGTTCTCCTACGAGCAGTACTTC	CASNDRGFSYEQYF
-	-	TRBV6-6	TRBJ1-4	TGTGCCAGCAGCCACCCCGGCAGCCCGGGGAGGAGGCTGTTTTTT	CASSHPGSPGRRLFF
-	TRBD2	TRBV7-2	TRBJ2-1	TGTGCCAGCAGCCCGACGTGGACTAGCGGGATAGGAAATGAGCAGTTCTTC	CASSPTWTSGIGNEQFF
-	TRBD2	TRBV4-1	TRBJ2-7	TGCGCCAGCAGCATCGGGACTAGCGGCTCCTACGAGCAGTACTTC	CASSIGTSGSYEQYF
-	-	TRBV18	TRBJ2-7	TGTGCCAGCTCACCACCCCCCTTCACGGAGGGCCACTCCTACGAGCAGTACTTC	CASSPPPFTEGHSYEQYF
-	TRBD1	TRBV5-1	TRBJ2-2	TGCGCCAGCAGCTCACAGGGGACCGATACCGGGGAGCTGTTTTTT	CASSSQGTDTGELFF
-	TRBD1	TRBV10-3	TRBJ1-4	TGTGCCATCAGTAACAGGGGAACAAATGAAAAACTGTTTTTT	CAISNRGTNEKLFF
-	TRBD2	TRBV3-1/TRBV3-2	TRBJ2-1	TGTGCCAGCAGCCTAGCGGGACCAAACAATGAGCAGTTCTTC	CASSLAGPNNEQFF
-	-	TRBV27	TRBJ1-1	TGTGCCAGCAGTTTCAACGGACATTTCACTGAAGCTTTCTTT	CASSFNGHFTEAFF
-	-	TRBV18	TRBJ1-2	TGTGCCAGCTCACACGACTCGAACTATGGCTACACCTTC	CASSHDSNYGYTF
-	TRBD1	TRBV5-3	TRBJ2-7	TGTGCCAGAAGCTTGCCTCCGGGACAGGGGTCCGAGCAGTACTTC	CARSLPPGQGSEQYF
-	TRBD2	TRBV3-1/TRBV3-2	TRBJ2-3	TGTGCCAGCAGCCAAGATTCCCCCGGACTAGCGGGCACAGATACGCAGTATTTT	CASSQDSPGLAGTDTQYF
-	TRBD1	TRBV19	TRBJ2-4	TGTGCCAGTACTACACGACAGGGTGTTGAGTACATTCAGTACTTC	CASTTRQGVEYIQYF
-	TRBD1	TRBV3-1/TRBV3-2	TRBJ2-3	TGTGCCAGCAGCCTGGACAGGAATACGCAGTATTTT	CASSLDRNTQYF
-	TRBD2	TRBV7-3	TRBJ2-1	TGTGCCAGCAGCTTATTGGGGACTATGTACAATGAGCAGTTCTTC	CASSLLGTMYNEQFF
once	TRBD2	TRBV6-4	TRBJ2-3	TGTGCCAGCAGTCGGACTAGCGGGAGAGTCGGGACAGATACGCAGTATTTT	CASSRTSGRVGTDTQYF
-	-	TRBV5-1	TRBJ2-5	TGCGCCAGCAGCTACTATTCACAAGAGACCCAGTACTTC	CASSYYSQETQYF
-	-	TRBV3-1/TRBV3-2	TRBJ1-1	TGTGCCAGCAGCCAAGATTCGGGCAGGGTCACTGAAGCTTTCTTT	CASSQDSGRVTEAFF
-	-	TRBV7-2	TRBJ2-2	TGTGCCAGCAGCCTCGGCAGGGTGAACACCGGGGAGCTGTTTTTT	CASSLGRVNTGELFF
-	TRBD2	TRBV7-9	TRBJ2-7	TGTGCCAGCAGCTTAGGGACTAGCGGATCCTACGAGCAGTACTTC	CASSLGTSGSYEQYF
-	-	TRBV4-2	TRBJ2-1	TGTGCCAGCAGCCAAGGGCAAAGCTCCTACAATGAGCAGTTCTTC	CASSQGQSSYNEQFF
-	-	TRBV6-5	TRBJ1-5	TGTGCCAGCAGTTACTCGACCCACAGTGGGCAGCCCCAGCATTTT	CASSYSTHSGQPQHF